This passage covers 4 T cell receptor beta chains from one sample sequenced in a study of tissue T cells after allogeneic stem cell transplantation. Using immunoSEQ multiplex PCR, the repertoire was profiled, and TCRdb retains in-frame clones only, with some absent. Of roughly 25,000 clones in the sample, 73% were seen once. The sequencing here drew on tissue from the ileum, taken at autopsy. These receptors were collected from a female donor over 55 with lung cancer.

This chain links TRBV18 with TRBJ2-3, with 14 nucleotides matching TRBD2. The J segment lost 5 bases and the V segment lost 3 bases, leaving 4 bases of the junction unmatched. The CDR3 consists of 16 residues. Germline V gives CDR1 KGHSH, CDR2 LQKENI. In DNA, the CDR3 is TGTGCCAGCTCACCGACTAGCGGGGGGGCCTTAGATACGCAGTATTTT. It codes for CASSPTSGGALDTQYF.

This clone is labeled medium-sized. This chain links TRBV7-8 with TRBJ2-5; D might be TRBD2 (5 bases). This CDR3 spans 14 amino acids. V lost 5 bases and J 3 bases, leaving 13 bases between the germline ends. Germline values: CDR1 SGHVS, CDR2 FQNEAQ. The CDR3 bases are TGTGCCAGCAGCCCGGGGTGGGCTGAAGAGACCCAGTACTTC. It codes for CASSPGWAEETQYF.

This rearrangement joins TRBV4-3 to TRBJ2-7; no clear D gene. The CDR3 length is 15 residues. Per the germline V gene, CDR1 is LGHNA and CDR2 is YSLEER. Trimming pared 2 bases from V and 0 bases from J, leaving 11 bases between. The CDR3 reads CASSQQPLRSYEQYF. CDR3 DNA: TGCGCCAGCAGCCAACAGCCCTTGCGCTCCTACGAGCAGTACTTC.

As for this clone: The same CDR3 arises from other DNA sequences in this sample as well. This rearrangement joins TRBV3-1 (or the pseudogene TRBV3-2) to TRBJ1-2; no clear D gene. Trimming removed 4 bases at V and 7 bases at J, with 16 bases between. CDR1 is LGHDT, CDR2 YNNKEL, per germline (reference sequence). CDR3 length equals 14 residues. CDR3 protein: CASSRGSRSGGYTF. Written as DNA, the CDR3 is TGTGCCAGCAGCCGTGGCAGTAGGTCAGGTGGCTACACCTTC.